The rows below give T cell receptor beta chains drawn from one sample of a study of glioma-infiltrating T cells. TCRdb re-analysed the multiplex PCR reads in MiXCR, keeping a single row per CDR3 protein. The repertoire holds 300,000 to 450,000 distinct CDR3 sequences, 41% seen once, with 12% in the top ten. The source material was glioma tissue, nonneoplastic brain tissue, or PBMCs (not recorded which). These receptors were obtained from a human donor with low-grade glioma or glioblastoma, undergoing nonglioma brain surgery, or in good health (not recorded which). CDR3s include the opening cysteine and the closing phenylalanine or tryptophan. The D gene is left open where the match is weak.

CDR3 protein: CAGTRGVEQPQHF
D gene: .
J gene: TRBJ1-5
V gene: TRBV2

CDR3 protein: CASSDRGGVNTEAFF
D gene: .
J gene: TRBJ1-1
V gene: TRBV19

CDR3 protein: CASSYEPPGMDNEQFF
D gene: .
J gene: TRBJ2-1
V gene: TRBV7-6

CDR3 protein: CASSQGAEWQYF
D gene: .
J gene: TRBJ2-7
V gene: TRBV6-2/TRBV6-3

CDR3 protein: CASGLYGGGYTEAFF
D gene: .
J gene: TRBJ1-1
V gene: TRBV28

CDR3 protein: CASSTWTSYEQFF
D gene: TRBD2
J gene: TRBJ2-1
V gene: TRBV19

CDR3 protein: CASSVDYFSTDTQYF
D gene: .
J gene: TRBJ2-3
V gene: TRBV4-2

CDR3 protein: CSAKRDSPNYGYTF
D gene: TRBD1
J gene: TRBJ1-2
V gene: TRBV20-1

CDR3 protein: CASSPSALAGANEQFF
D gene: TRBD2
J gene: TRBJ2-1
V gene: TRBV7-9

CDR3 protein: CASSQGSEAFF
D gene: .
J gene: TRBJ1-1
V gene: TRBV6-1

CDR3 protein: CSARRDTQYF
D gene: .
J gene: TRBJ2-3
V gene: TRBV20-1

CDR3 protein: CASSQSGPEAFF
D gene: .
J gene: TRBJ1-1
V gene: TRBV12-3/TRBV12-4

CDR3 protein: CSAFRDPRTDTQYF
D gene: .
J gene: TRBJ2-3
V gene: TRBV20-1

CDR3 protein: CASRVLETQYF
D gene: .
J gene: TRBJ2-5
V gene: TRBV3-1

CDR3 protein: CSVLQGGSGQPQHF
D gene: TRBD1
J gene: TRBJ1-5
V gene: TRBV29-1

CDR3 protein: CASSFDRESEQYF
D gene: TRBD1
J gene: TRBJ2-7
V gene: TRBV5-4

CDR3 protein: CASSQDERVGGYTF
D gene: .
J gene: TRBJ1-2
V gene: TRBV4-3

CDR3 protein: CASSLAPGTLLTDTQYF
D gene: .
J gene: TRBJ2-3
V gene: TRBV6-2/TRBV6-3

CDR3 protein: CASSQGHVSTDTQYF
D gene: .
J gene: TRBJ2-3
V gene: TRBV4-1

CDR3 protein: CASSLWTDFGYTF
D gene: .
J gene: TRBJ1-2
V gene: TRBV28

CDR3 protein: CATMGTSGIGSYNEQFF
D gene: TRBD2
J gene: TRBJ2-1
V gene: TRBV15

CDR3 protein: CATRGSGEQYF
D gene: .
J gene: TRBJ2-7
V gene: TRBV15

CDR3 protein: CASSQDNPLPHSPLHF
D gene: .
J gene: TRBJ1-6
V gene: TRBV4-2

CDR3 protein: CASSVGQGVYEQYF
D gene: TRBD1
J gene: TRBJ2-7
V gene: TRBV25-1

CDR3 protein: CSASGGADTQYF
D gene: .
J gene: TRBJ2-3
V gene: TRBV20-1

CDR3 protein: CSQGREEDTQYF
D gene: TRBD2
J gene: TRBJ2-3
V gene: TRBV20-1

CDR3 protein: CASSYAAPGLAVNTGELFF
D gene: TRBD2
J gene: TRBJ2-2
V gene: TRBV6-6

CDR3 protein: CASRPSGGRFNEQYF
D gene: TRBD2
J gene: TRBJ2-7
V gene: TRBV28

CDR3 protein: CASRPGGVRTEAFF
D gene: .
J gene: TRBJ1-1
V gene: TRBV28

CDR3 protein: CASSKKETQYF
D gene: .
J gene: TRBJ2-5
V gene: TRBV7-9

CDR3 protein: CATNTGGGSYNEQFF
D gene: TRBD1
J gene: TRBJ2-1
V gene: TRBV5-4

CDR3 protein: CASTNAGGGRLEQYF
D gene: .
J gene: TRBJ2-7
V gene: TRBV5-4

CDR3 protein: CASSSGISSYEQYF
D gene: .
J gene: TRBJ2-7
V gene: TRBV7-2

CDR3 protein: CASRLTGDEKLFF
D gene: TRBD1
J gene: TRBJ1-4
V gene: TRBV19

CDR3 protein: CASSQLSGTGTYEEYF
D gene: .
J gene: TRBJ2-7
V gene: TRBV4-1

CDR3 protein: CASSFHPGPSSYEQYF
D gene: .
J gene: TRBJ2-7
V gene: TRBV28

CDR3 protein: CASSPLQGGNQPQHF
D gene: TRBD1
J gene: TRBJ1-5
V gene: TRBV12-3/TRBV12-4

CDR3 protein: CASSFPGQGVYNSPLHF
D gene: TRBD1
J gene: TRBJ1-6
V gene: TRBV28

CDR3 protein: CASSPGTELHGEQYF
D gene: .
J gene: TRBJ2-7
V gene: TRBV7-9

CDR3 protein: CASKGTLGGELFF
D gene: .
J gene: TRBJ2-2
V gene: TRBV12-3/TRBV12-4

CDR3 protein: CASSQEWGGGDTQYF
D gene: TRBD2
J gene: TRBJ2-3
V gene: TRBV4-3